These T cell receptor beta chains were read from a single sample in a study of response to subunit inactivated influenza vaccine. TCRdb reprocessed the RT-PCR reads with MiXCR, giving one entry per CDR3 protein. The sample lists around 520,000 distinct CDR3 sequences, roughly 12% seen once, with around 9.6% in the top ten. The sample here was PBMCs from blood, taken on the day of vaccination. Receptor source: a man aged 45-65 years who received an inactivated influenza vaccine. The CDR3 runs from the conserved cysteine through the conserved F or W. The D gene is left open where the match is weak. Clone size appears in some rows only: once, few, many, or a class for an expanded clone.

clone_size d_call j_call v_call cdr3_aa cdr3_nt
- - TRBJ2-5 TRBV9 CASSVQTHAETQYF TGTGCCAGCAGCGTACAGACCCATGCGGAGACCCAGTACTTC
many TRBD2 TRBJ2-1 TRBV11-2 CASSFTGGPEQFF TGTGCCAGCAGCTTCACGGGAGGGCCCGAGCAGTTCTTC
few TRBD2 TRBJ2-1 TRBV6-1 CASRRLAGDNEQFF TGTGCCAGCAGAAGACTAGCGGGGGACAATGAGCAGTTCTTC
many TRBD1 TRBJ2-1 TRBV15 CATSLTGYEQFF TGTGCCACCAGCCTGACAGGGTATGAGCAGTTCTTC
few - TRBJ2-7 TRBV5-1 CASRDVANSYEQYF TGCGCCAGCAGGGATGTCGCTAACTCCTACGAGCAGTACTTC
many - TRBJ1-3 TRBV5-6 CASSPSSGNTIYF TGTGCCAGCAGTCCGAGCTCTGGAAACACCATATATTTT
few TRBD2 TRBJ2-2 TRBV20-1 CSAVRGGLRGFSGELFF TGCAGTGCTGTGCGGGGGGGCTTGAGGGGCTTCTCCGGGGAGCTGTTTTTT
many - TRBJ1-2 TRBV20-1 CSAPPPNYGYTF TGCAGTGCTCCACCTCCTAACTATGGCTACACCTTC
- - TRBJ2-5 TRBV18 CASSRGRTQETQYF TGTGCCAGCTCACGGGGGCGGACCCAAGAGACCCAGTACTTC
- TRBD1 TRBJ1-1 TRBV10-3 CAISRQGLEEAEAFF TGTGCCATCAGCAGACAGGGTTTGGAAGAGGCTGAAGCTTTCTTT
many - TRBJ2-1 TRBV6-2/TRBV6-3 CASSHPLGGDNEQFF TGTGCCAGCAGCCACCCCCTTGGAGGGGACAATGAGCAGTTCTTC
few TRBD2 TRBJ2-7 TRBV6-2/TRBV6-3 CASRNPQPASGGRSSYEQYF TGTGCCAGCAGAAACCCTCAACCGGCTAGCGGGGGCCGTTCTTCCTACGAGCAGTACTTC
- TRBD1 TRBJ2-7 TRBV4-1 CASSQGWTGDHEQYF TGCGCCAGCAGCCAAGGTTGGACAGGGGACCACGAGCAGTACTTC
- - TRBJ2-1 TRBV6-2/TRBV6-3 CASSYVWSGEQFF TGTGCCAGCAGTTACGTGTGGTCCGGTGAGCAGTTCTTC
- - TRBJ2-7 TRBV5-6 CASSLIQGSRSYEQYF TGTGCCAGCAGCTTGATTCAGGGAAGTAGATCCTACGAGCAGTACTTC
few - TRBJ2-7 TRBV12-3/TRBV12-4 CASSLGPIGEQYF TGTGCCAGCAGTTTAGGGCCGATAGGTGAGCAGTACTTC
many TRBD2 TRBJ2-7 TRBV6-1 CASRPGLAVPYEQYF TGTGCCAGCAGACCCGGACTAGCGGTTCCCTACGAGCAGTACTTC
few - TRBJ2-7 TRBV15 CATSRDLDVGEQYF TGTGCCACCAGCAGAGACCTAGACGTGGGCGAGCAGTACTTC
- TRBD1 TRBJ2-3 TRBV5-6 CASSGGDRALTDTQYF TGTGCCAGCAGCGGAGGAGACAGGGCCCTCACAGATACGCAGTATTTT
many - TRBJ1-5 TRBV6-5 CASSFSGGAGQPQHF TGTGCCAGCAGTTTCTCCGGGGGCGCGGGTCAGCCCCAGCATTTT
- TRBD1 TRBJ1-2 TRBV5-1 CASSLGQGGSYGYTF TGCGCCAGCAGCTTGGGTCAGGGGGGGTCCTATGGCTACACCTTC
few - TRBJ1-4 TRBV24-1 CATSDLQGTNEKLFF TGTGCCACCAGTGACCTACAGGGAACTAATGAAAAACTGTTTTTT
- - TRBJ2-7 TRBV11-2 CASSLDWAGAYEQYF TGTGCCAGCAGCTTAGATTGGGCAGGGGCCTACGAGCAGTACTTC
many - TRBJ2-2 TRBV12-3/TRBV12-4 CASSLFSNTGELFF TGTGCCAGCAGTTTATTTTCGAACACCGGGGAGCTGTTTTTT
- - TRBJ2-7 TRBV12-3/TRBV12-4 CASSPYNNEQYF TGTGCCAGCAGTCCTTATAATAACGAGCAGTACTTC
- - TRBJ2-5 TRBV18 CASSPLIVGGGSGRQETQYF TGTGCCAGCTCACCGCTCATCGTGGGGGGAGGAAGCGGGCGTCAAGAGACCCAGTACTTC
few - TRBJ2-1 TRBV5-1 CASSIGPSYNEQFF TGCGCCAGCAGTATCGGACCGTCCTACAATGAGCAGTTCTTC
many TRBD2 TRBJ2-3 TRBV18 CASSPRAGSTDTQYF TGTGCCAGCTCACCAAGAGCGGGGAGCACAGATACGCAGTATTTT
- TRBD1 TRBJ1-5 TRBV6-5 CASSSTGGGSYQPQHF TGTGCCAGCAGTTCTACAGGGGGCGGGAGTTATCAGCCCCAGCATTTT
many TRBD1 TRBJ1-1 TRBV12-3/TRBV12-4 CASSLSVRGHTEAFF TGTGCCAGCAGTTTATCGGTCAGGGGGCACACTGAAGCTTTCTTT
- TRBD1 TRBJ2-1 TRBV4-3 CASSQGRGQGLIGEQFF TGCGCCAGCAGCCAGGGGCGGGGACAGGGGCTTATCGGTGAGCAGTTCTTC
- - TRBJ2-1 TRBV6-2/TRBV6-3 CASGYFSGSYNEQFF TGTGCCAGCGGTTACTTCAGCGGGTCCTACAATGAGCAGTTCTTC
few - TRBJ2-1 TRBV19 CASSIVSGPNEQFF TGTGCCAGTAGTATAGTTTCGGGTCCCAATGAGCAGTTCTTC
- TRBD2 TRBJ2-1 TRBV7-9 CASRGLAGTYNEQSF TGTGCCAGCAGAGGTCTAGCGGGAACCTACAATGAGCAGTCCTTC
many - TRBJ1-2 TRBV20-1 CSARETGSYGYTF TGCAGTGCTAGAGAGACAGGTAGCTATGGCTACACCTTC
few TRBD2 TRBJ2-1 TRBV9 CASSRSGTLNEQFF TGTGCCAGCAGCCGGAGCGGGACTCTCAATGAGCAGTTCTTC
- TRBD1 TRBJ1-5 TRBV28 CASTRDSFSNQPQHF TGTGCCAGCACCCGGGACAGCTTTAGCAATCAGCCCCAGCATTTT
- - TRBJ2-5 TRBV29-1 CSVEGNPPETQYF TGCAGCGTTGAGGGCAATCCCCCAGAGACCCAGTACTTC
- - TRBJ2-3 TRBV5-1 CASSSGARHGDTQYF TGCGCCAGCAGTTCTGGAGCCAGGCACGGAGATACGCAGTATTTT
few - TRBJ2-5 TRBV10-3 CAISDRVLETQYF TGTGCCATCAGTGACAGGGTTCTGGAGACCCAGTACTTC
few - TRBJ1-5 TRBV12-3/TRBV12-4 CASRLNQGSNQPQHF TGTGCCAGCAGACTAAATCAGGGGAGCAATCAGCCCCAGCATTTT
many - TRBJ1-2 TRBV6-5 CASSYTGFGYTF TGTGCCAGCAGCTATACAGGGTTCGGCTACACCTTC
- - TRBJ2-4 TRBV20-1 CSAREDRAKNIQYF TGCAGTGCTAGAGAAGACAGGGCCAAAAACATTCAGTACTTC
many - TRBJ2-6 TRBV6-1 CASKQGGAGANVLTF TGTGCCAGCAAACAGGGAGGGGCTGGGGCCAACGTCCTGACTTTC